This T cell receptor (beta chain) was captured in a study of cytomegalovirus exposure and HLA in healthy donors. Study-level findings and limits: Reports showed the classifier diagnosing cytomegalovirus status with high specificity and sensitivity.

V lost 1 base and J lost 1, with 8 bases in between. Germline V gives CDR1 SNHLY, CDR2 FYNNEI. The CDR3 is 15 amino acids. A remark on this clone: The antigen is undetermined.

The PCR had 60 Vbeta and 13 Jbeta primers. Data came from immunoSEQ multiplex PCR; TCRdb stores just in-frame clones and leaves some out. The sample has 90,000 to 120,000 clones, about 85% seen once. The receptor's source is a man aged 25 to 40 in good health and CMV-seronegative. The sequenced sample consisted of PBMCs. The J gene is TRBJ1-5, the V gene TRBV2; D not certain. The CDR3 here is CASSEVGPSNQPQHF. In DNA form, the CDR3 reads TGTGCCAGCAGTGAAGTTGGGCCGAGCAATCAGCCCCAGCATTTT.